This T cell receptor beta chain is from a study of blood T cells in healthy people across ages. Samples had at least 7 million PBMCs isolated from them. Study outcomes and limitations: No one knew whether donors had CMV, which possibly confounded expanded clonotype changes. The authors considered diversity estimates from one million T cells to be underestimates. In long-lived donors, naive CD4+ cell counts and diversity exceeded those of aged donors.

Primers used in a second PCR of roughly 6 to 12 cycles were a sample-barcoded 5' primer and a J-beta primer mix. TCRdb analysed the 5' RACE reads with MiXCR anew, one entry per CDR3 protein. Found here are 1.6 million or so distinct CDR3 sequences, about 32% of them singletons; the top ten hold around 11%. V lost 7 bases to trimming and J lost 1 base, with 8 bases between them. Per germline, CDR1 MGHRA and CDR2 YSYEKL. This CDR3 has 13 amino acids. There are a few counts of this clonotype. What it recognizes is unknown. The receptor was isolated from a woman in her 30s in good health. The V and J genes are TRBV4-1 and TRBJ1-5, with no clear D. Sequenced: blood. CDR3 DNA sequence: TGCGCCAGCACTGCCGGGAGCAATCAGCCCCAGCATTTT. Translation: CASTAGSNQPQHF.